A single sample gave rise to the 22 T cell receptor beta chains below, sequenced in a study of blood T cell repertoires in COVID-19. Assay used: immunoSEQ multiplex PCR; TCRdb lists only in-frame clones, some missing. The sample yields 300,000 or so clones, 65% to 90% seen once. Sequencing was carried out using PBMCs or T cells enriched from blood (not recorded which). The receptor set was obtained from a middle-aged woman with acute COVID-19.

As regards this clone: The same CDR3 can be traced to other DNA sequences in this sample. V usage is TRBV5-1 and J usage is TRBJ1-2, with a weak D call TRBD1 (6 bases). Germline values: CDR1 SGHRS, CDR2 YFSETQ. V was clipped by 1 base and J by 3 bases, with 10 bases between them. This CDR3 is built from 14 residues. This CDR3 is CASSLTGSDYGYTF. The CDR3 coding sequence is TGCGCCAGCAGCTTGACAGGGTCTGACTATGGCTACACCTTC.

The V gene is TRBV2, the J gene TRBJ1-2; TRBD1 is a possible D gene (5 bases). Trimming stripped 2 bases from V and 5 bases from J, with 9 bases between. Germline CDR1 SNHLY, CDR2 FYNNEI. The CDR3 totals 13 residues. CDR3 nucleotides: TGTGCCAGCAGTGAAATACAGGTTTATGGCTACACCTTC. As protein: CASSEIQVYGYTF.

The chain joins TRBV2 to TRBJ2-7; TRBD1 matches 12 bases. Germline CDR1 reads SNHLY; CDR2 reads FYNNEI. J gave up 5 bases and V 6 bases, and 5 bases lay outside the gene matches. CDR3 length: 14 amino acids. This CDR3 reads CASSGTGGIDEQYF. The CDR3 region has the DNA TGTGCCAGCAGCGGGACAGGGGGCATCGACGAGCAGTACTTC. Using reference TRBV2 and TRBJ2-7 for the parts outside the CDR3, the full variable domain is EPEVTQTPSHQVTQMGQEVILRCVPISNHLYFYWYRQILGQKVEFLVSFYNNEISEKSEIFDDQFSVERPDGSNFTLKIRSTKLEDSAMYFCASSGTGGIDEQYFGPGTRLTVT.

This chain uses TRBV19 with TRBJ2-3; no clear D. The CDR3 is 13 residues long. Germline V gene lookup returns CDR1 LNHDA and CDR2 SQIVND (reference sequence). Trimming removed 1 base from V and 7 bases from J, with 9 bases in between. CDR3 sequence reads: CASSIGEYHTQYF. The DNA for the CDR3 is TGTGCCAGTAGTATAGGAGAATACCATACGCAGTATTTT.

The J gene is TRBJ2-7, the V gene TRBV2; the match to TRBD1 covers 9 bases. Germline V CDR1 and CDR2: SNHLY, FYNNEI. CDR3 length: 12 residues. Trimming at V came to 5 bases and at J to 7 bases, leaving 3 bases not matched to a gene. This CDR3 reads CASSRQGGEQYF. Written as DNA, the CDR3 is TGTGCCAGCAGTAGACAGGGGGGAGAGCAGTACTTC.

In its sample, this clone was seen a few times. The chain is built from TRBV25-1 and TRBJ1-2; D ambiguous. V was pared by 3 bases and J by 8 bases, with 19 bases between. Per the germline V gene, CDR1 is MGHDK and CDR2 is SYGVNS. The CDR3 has 15 residues. CDR3 in amino acids: CASSDRPGTELGYTF. In nucleotides, the CDR3 is TGTGCCAGCAGTGACCGACCGGGAACAGAGCTCGGCTACACCTTC.

This clone was detected once. The V gene is TRBV4-1, the J gene TRBJ1-4, with a weak D call TRBD1 (6 bases). The V gene's germline CDR1 is MGHRA and CDR2 YSYEKL. V gave up 4 bases and J gave up 2 bases, with 14 bases separating them. The CDR3 has 16 amino acids. The CDR3 protein is CASSLLGGATNEKLFF. Written as DNA, the CDR3 is TGCGCCAGCAGCCTCCTGGGGGGGGCGACTAATGAAAAACTGTTTTTT.

The chain carries TRBV19 and TRBJ1-2; possibly TRBD1 for D (6 bases). CDR1 is LNHDA and CDR2 is SQIVND in the germline V gene (reference sequence). The V and J ends lost 3 bases and 4 bases respectively, with 15 bases between them. The length of the CDR3 is 15 residues. The CDR3 reads CASSIGRGRGYGYTF. The CDR3 DNA reads TGTGCCAGTAGTATCGGCAGGGGTAGAGGCTATGGCTACACCTTC.

The rearrangement joins TRBV14 to TRBJ1-1; 9 nucleotides match TRBD1. Per germline, CDR1 SGHDN and CDR2 FVKESK. The CDR3 length is 14 residues. V was clipped by 5 bases and J by 3 bases; unmatched bases: 4. This CDR3 reads CASSSRTGDTEAFF. In nucleotides, the CDR3 is TGTGCCAGCAGCTCCCGGACAGGGGACACTGAAGCTTTCTTT.

V and J are TRBV18 and TRBJ2-7; 7 bases match TRBD2. This CDR3 is built from 15 residues. The V and J ends lost 4 bases and 2 bases, in that order; junction bases with no gene match: 8. Germline CDR1 and CDR2: KGHSH and LQKENI. Here the CDR3 reads CASSQAAGNTYEQYF. DNA for the CDR3: TGTGCCAGCTCACAAGCAGCGGGGAATACCTACGAGCAGTACTTC.

This clone has just one count. This chain uses TRBV5-1 with TRBJ2-3; D possibly corresponds to TRBD2 (6 bases). The germline V and J ends were trimmed by 4 bases and 2 bases, with 11 bases remaining between them. Germline assignment: CDR1 SGHRS and CDR2 YFSETQ. This CDR3 comprises 14 residues. CDR3: CASSLSGSTDTQYF. The CDR3 DNA reads TGCGCCAGCAGCCTTAGCGGATCCACAGATACGCAGTATTTT.

The chain has TRBV3-1 (or the pseudogene TRBV3-2) and TRBJ1-2; 7 nucleotides match TRBD1. The trim removed 5 bases at V and 3 bases at J, leaving 9 bases unmatched. Germline V gives CDR1 LGHDT, CDR2 YNNKEL (reference sequence). CDR3 length: 15 residues. For the CDR3, the DNA is TGTGCCAGCAGCTCTCAGACAGGGCGGGACTATGGCTACACCTTC. Amino acid sequence: CASSSQTGRDYGYTF.

The chain recombines TRBV2 with TRBJ1-2; D uncertain. The CDR3 loop spans 11 amino acids. With 7 bases removed from V and 7 bases from J, the gap between germline ends came to 10 bases. Per germline, CDR1 SNHLY and CDR2 FYNNEI. The DNA for the CDR3 is TGTGCCAGCACCCCCCGAGGTGGCTACACCTTC. Amino acids: CASTPRGGYTF.

The CDR3, as DNA: TGTGCCAGTAGTAAAGAGGGTGGCGGGGGGAGCTCCTACAATGAGCAGTTCTTC. Encoded protein: CASSKEGGGGSSYNEQFF. V gene TRBV19 combines with J gene TRBJ2-1; TRBD2 agrees at 8 bases. J gave up 0 bases and V 4 bases, and 11 bases lay outside the gene matches. Germline V CDR1 and CDR2: LNHDA, SQIVND (reference sequence). This CDR3 contains 18 residues.

This chain uses TRBV19 with TRBJ2-7; D might be TRBD1 (5 bases). Trimming pared 4 bases from V and 2 bases from J, leaving 6 bases between. Germline values: CDR1 LNHDA, CDR2 SQIVND (reference sequence). The CDR3 consists of 12 residues. The CDR3 region has the DNA TGTGCCAGTAGTACAGGGACCTACGAGCAGTACTTC. Its translation: CASSTGTYEQYF.

The chain combines TRBV5-1 with TRBJ1-5; 7 bases agree with TRBD1. V was clipped by 5 bases and J by 0 bases; unmatched bases: 17. The CDR3 sequence is 19 residues long. Germline lookup yields CDR1 SGHRS and CDR2 YFSETQ. The CDR3 nucleotides read TGCGCCAGCAGAAAAACCTCCCGGGACAGAAAGTATAGCAATCAGCCCCAGCATTTT. Its protein product is CASRKTSRDRKYSNQPQHF.

This sequence joins TRBV6-2 or TRBV6-3 and TRBJ2-2; possible D gene TRBD1, 7 bases. Per germline, CDR1 MNHEY and CDR2 SVGEGT. Trimming cost V 5 bases and J 1 base, with 20 bases left between them. The CDR3 is 18 residues long. The CDR3 sequence is CASSQGGGSVRNTGELFF. CDR3 in DNA: TGTGCCAGCAGTCAGGGGGGAGGCTCCGTTAGGAACACCGGGGAGCTGTTTTTT.

J is TRBJ2-1 and V is TRBV7-2; TRBD2 matches 8 bases. This CDR3 is built from 14 residues. V shed 2 bases, J shed 4 bases, and the junction held 1 base outside the gene matches. CDR1 SGHTA and CDR2 FQGNSA come from the germline V gene. In nucleotides, the CDR3 is TGTGCCAGCAGCTTATTAGCGGGGTACAATGAGCAGTTCTTC. Translating it yields CASSLLAGYNEQFF. The whole variable domain, filled in from reference TRBV7-2 and TRBJ2-1, reads GAGVSQSPSNKVTEKGKDVELRCDPISGHTALYWYRQSLGQGLEFLIYFQGNSAPDKSGLPSDRFSAERTGGSVSTLTIQRTQQEDSAVYLCASSLLAGYNEQFFGPGTRLTVL.

This chain joins TRBV4-1 and TRBJ1-1, with a weak D call TRBD1 (6 bases). V was pared by 0 bases and J by 0 bases, with 14 bases between. This CDR3 is 17 amino acids long. Germline V gives CDR1 MGHRA, CDR2 YSYEKL. Here the CDR3 reads CASSQEGAAGVNTEAFF. In nucleotides, the CDR3 is TGCGCCAGCAGCCAAGAGGGGGCTGCGGGGGTGAACACTGAAGCTTTCTTT.

The V and J genes are TRBV5-8 and TRBJ1-3; 7 positions agree with TRBD1. Germline loops: CDR1 SGHTS, CDR2 YDEGEE. Trimming cost V 4 bases and J 0 bases; bases outside gene matches: 4. This CDR3 has 15 amino acids. The CDR3 sequence is CASSRGQVSGNTIYF. For the CDR3, the DNA is TGTGCCAGCAGCCGTGGACAGGTCTCTGGAAACACCATATATTTT.

V and J are TRBV14 and TRBJ2-7; D may be TRBD1 (6 bases). Between the trimmed V and J ends, which lost 2 bases and 4 bases, there was a span of 18 bases. The germline CDR1 and CDR2 sequences are SGHDN and FVKESK. The CDR3 length is 16 residues. The CDR3 loop is CASSQQYGTTPYEQYF. The CDR3 coding sequence is TGTGCCAGCAGCCAACAATACGGGACAACACCATACGAGCAGTACTTC.

The chain combines TRBV20-1 with TRBJ2-3; 9 nucleotides match TRBD2. Germline V gives CDR1 DFQATT, CDR2 SNEGSKA (reference sequence). This CDR3 is 15 amino acids long. The V segment lost 3 bases and the J segment 2 bases; nucleotides outside the gene matches: 6. DNA of the CDR3: TGCAGTGCTAGTTGGGTAGCGGGAGCCACAGATACGCAGTATTTT. Translation: CSASWVAGATDTQYF.